Described below is a single TCR beta chain sequence and its context. The sample is drawn from a study of CD8 T cells in Susac syndrome. Reverse transcription of 0.5 to 1 ug RNA was performed with random hexamers. Via MiXCR, TCRdb re-called the immunoSEQ multiplex PCR reads, giving one row per CDR3 protein. The sample contains approximately 140,000 distinct CDR3 sequences, roughly 76% of which appear only once. The authors carried out high-throughput sequencing of TCR beta. They applied it to CD8+ and CD4+ T cells obtained from blood. This CDR3 has 14 amino acids. V was trimmed by 6 bases and J by 3 bases, leaving 14 bases between them.

The TCR originated in a human donor with multiple sclerosis. Sequencing input: CD8+ T cells from PBMCs. The chain employs TRBV12-3 or TRBV12-4 and TRBJ1-2, with D possibly matching TRBD1 (5 bases). The CDR3 is CASSDSSTYYGYTF. The CDR3 nucleotides read TGTGCCAGCAGCGACAGTAGCACATACTATGGCTACACCTTC.